The T cell receptor beta chain under discussion was sequenced for a study of control samples from healthy donors and cancer patients. Some clones are missing from TCRdb's copy, which holds only in-frame ones; the method was immunoSEQ multiplex PCR. The data contain some 99,000 clones, around 89% of them seen just once; the ten biggest clones take up approximately 15%. CDR1 PRHDT and CDR2 FYEKMQ come from the germline V gene (reference sequence). V was shortened by 4 bases and J by 5 bases, with 18 bases between the two germline ends. The CDR3 length is 15 residues. Sequencing was performed on blood. V usage is TRBV13 and J usage is TRBJ2-7; D might be TRBD2 (5 bases). The source of this sequence is a woman between 45 and 60 years old in good health. CDR3 coding DNA: TGTGCCAGCAGCTCCCAAGGGCGGGTAGATGACGAGCAGTACTTC. Protein sequence: CASSSQGRVDDEQYF.